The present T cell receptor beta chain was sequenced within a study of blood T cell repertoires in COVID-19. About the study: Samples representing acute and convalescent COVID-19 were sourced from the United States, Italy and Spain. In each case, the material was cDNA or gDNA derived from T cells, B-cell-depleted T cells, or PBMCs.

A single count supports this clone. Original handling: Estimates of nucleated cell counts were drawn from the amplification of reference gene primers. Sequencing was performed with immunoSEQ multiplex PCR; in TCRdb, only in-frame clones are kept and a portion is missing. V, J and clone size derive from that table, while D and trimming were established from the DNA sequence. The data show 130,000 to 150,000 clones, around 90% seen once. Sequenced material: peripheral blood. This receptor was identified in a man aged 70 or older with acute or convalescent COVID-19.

In DNA form, the CDR3 reads TGTGCCAGCAGCCGGGCAGTCTCCTACGAGCAGTACTTC. It translates to CASSRAVSYEQYF. The V gene is TRBV3-1 (or the pseudogene TRBV3-2), the J gene TRBJ2-7; D remains unclear. V lost 4 bases and J lost 0, with 7 bases in between. The CDR3 spans 13 residues. The germline gives CDR1 LGHDT, CDR2 YNNKEL (reference sequence).